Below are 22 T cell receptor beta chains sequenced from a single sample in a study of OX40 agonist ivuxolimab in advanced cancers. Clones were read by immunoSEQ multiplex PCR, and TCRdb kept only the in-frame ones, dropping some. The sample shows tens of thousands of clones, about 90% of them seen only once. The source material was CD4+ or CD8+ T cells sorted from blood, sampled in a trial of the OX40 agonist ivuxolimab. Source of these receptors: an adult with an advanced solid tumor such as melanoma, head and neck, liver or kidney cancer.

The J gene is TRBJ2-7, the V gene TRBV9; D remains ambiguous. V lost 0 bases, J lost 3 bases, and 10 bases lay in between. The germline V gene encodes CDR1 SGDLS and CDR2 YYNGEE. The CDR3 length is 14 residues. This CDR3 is CASSVASGGYEQYF. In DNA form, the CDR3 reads TGTGCCAGCAGCGTAGCCTCAGGCGGCTACGAGCAGTACTTC. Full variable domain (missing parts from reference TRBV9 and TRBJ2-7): DSGVTQTPKHLITATGQRVTLRCSPRSGDLSVYWYQQSLDQGLQFLIQYYNGEERAKGNILERFSAQQFPDLHSELNLSSLELGDSALYFCASSVASGGYEQYFGPGTRLTVT.

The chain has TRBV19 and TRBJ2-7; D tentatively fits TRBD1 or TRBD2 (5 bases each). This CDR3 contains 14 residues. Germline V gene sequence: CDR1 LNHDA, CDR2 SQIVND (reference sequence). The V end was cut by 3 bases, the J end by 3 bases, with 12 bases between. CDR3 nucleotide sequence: TGTGCCAGTAGTATGTTTTTTGGGGGCTACGAGCAGTACTTC. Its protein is CASSMFFGGYEQYF.

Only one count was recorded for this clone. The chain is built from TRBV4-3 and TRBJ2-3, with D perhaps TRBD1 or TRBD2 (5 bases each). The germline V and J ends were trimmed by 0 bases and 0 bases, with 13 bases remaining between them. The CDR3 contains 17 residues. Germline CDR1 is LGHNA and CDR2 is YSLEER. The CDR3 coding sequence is TGCGCCAGCAGCCAAGATAGATCCAGGGAGAGCACAGATACGCAGTATTTT. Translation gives CASSQDRSRESTDTQYF.

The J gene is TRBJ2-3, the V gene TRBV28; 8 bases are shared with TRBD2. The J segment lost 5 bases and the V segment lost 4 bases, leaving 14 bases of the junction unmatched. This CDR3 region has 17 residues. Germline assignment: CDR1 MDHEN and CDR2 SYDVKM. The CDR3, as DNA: TGTGCCAGCAGTTCGACTCCCGTGACTAGCGAGGAAGATACGCAGTATTTT. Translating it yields CASSSTPVTSEEDTQYF.

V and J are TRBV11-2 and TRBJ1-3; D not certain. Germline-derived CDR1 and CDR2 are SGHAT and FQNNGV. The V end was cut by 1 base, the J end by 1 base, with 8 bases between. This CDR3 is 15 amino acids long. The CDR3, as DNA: TGTGCCAGCAGCTTAGCCGGAGCGTCTGGAAACACCATATATTTT. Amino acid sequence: CASSLAGASGNTIYF.

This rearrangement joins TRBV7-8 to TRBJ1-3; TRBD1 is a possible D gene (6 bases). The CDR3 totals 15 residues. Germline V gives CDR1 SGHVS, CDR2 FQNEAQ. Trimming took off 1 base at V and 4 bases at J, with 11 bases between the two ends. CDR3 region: CASSLEPGTGNTIYF. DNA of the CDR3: TGTGCCAGCAGCTTAGAGCCCGGGACAGGAAACACCATATATTTT.

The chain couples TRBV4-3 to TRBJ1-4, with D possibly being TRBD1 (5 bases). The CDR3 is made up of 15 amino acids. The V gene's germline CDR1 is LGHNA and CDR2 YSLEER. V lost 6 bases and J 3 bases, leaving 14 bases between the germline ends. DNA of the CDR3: TGCGCCAGCAGTCCCGCCAGGGATCCTAATGAAAAACTGTTTTTT. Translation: CASSPARDPNEKLFF.

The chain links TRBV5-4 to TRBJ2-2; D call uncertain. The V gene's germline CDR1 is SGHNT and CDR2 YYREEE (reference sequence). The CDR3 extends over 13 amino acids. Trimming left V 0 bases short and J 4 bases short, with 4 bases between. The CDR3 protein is CASSLAPTGELFF. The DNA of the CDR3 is TGTGCCAGCAGCTTGGCACCCACCGGGGAGCTGTTTTTT.

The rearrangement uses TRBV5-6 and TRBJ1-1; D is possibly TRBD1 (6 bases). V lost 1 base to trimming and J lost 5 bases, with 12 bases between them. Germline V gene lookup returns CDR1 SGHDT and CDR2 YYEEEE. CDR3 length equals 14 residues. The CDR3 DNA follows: TGTGCCAGCAGCTTGTCTCAGGGGAATACTGAAGCTTTCTTT. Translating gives CASSLSQGNTEAFF.

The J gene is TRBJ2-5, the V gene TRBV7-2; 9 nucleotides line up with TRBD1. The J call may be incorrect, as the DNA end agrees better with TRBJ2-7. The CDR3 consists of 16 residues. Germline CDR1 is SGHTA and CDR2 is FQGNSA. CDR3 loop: CASSLAGQGFSYEQYF. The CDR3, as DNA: TGTGCCAGCAGCTTAGCGGGACAGGGATTCTCCTACGAGCAGTACTTC.

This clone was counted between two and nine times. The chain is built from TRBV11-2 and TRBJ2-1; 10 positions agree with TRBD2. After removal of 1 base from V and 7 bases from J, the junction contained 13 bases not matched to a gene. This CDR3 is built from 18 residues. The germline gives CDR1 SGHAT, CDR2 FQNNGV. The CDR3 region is CASSLGGLFGTSVNEQFF. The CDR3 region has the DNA TGTGCCAGCAGCTTAGGTGGGTTGTTTGGGACTAGCGTTAATGAGCAGTTCTTC.

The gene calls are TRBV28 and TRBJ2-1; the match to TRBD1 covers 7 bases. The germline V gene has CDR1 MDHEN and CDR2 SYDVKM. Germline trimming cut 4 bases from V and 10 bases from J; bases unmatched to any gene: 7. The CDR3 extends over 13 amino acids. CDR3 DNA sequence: TGTGCCAGCAGTTCCCAGGGGGTTGGGGAGCAGTTCTTC. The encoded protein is CASSSQGVGEQFF.

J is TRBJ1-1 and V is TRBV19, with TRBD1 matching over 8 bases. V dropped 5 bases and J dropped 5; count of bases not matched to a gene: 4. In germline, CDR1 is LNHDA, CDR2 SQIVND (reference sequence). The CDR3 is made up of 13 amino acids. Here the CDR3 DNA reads TGTGCCAGTAGTGCGACAGGGGCGACTGAAGCTTTCTTT. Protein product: CASSATGATEAFF.

CDR3 sequence (DNA): TGTGCCAGCAGCGAAACCGGGACAGGGGGGGGTCCCCTTCAAGAGACCCAGTACTTC. Translation gives CASSETGTGGGPLQETQYF. The rearrangement joins TRBV5-4 to TRBJ2-5; 11 bases map to TRBD1. The CDR3 covers 19 residues. V shed 4 bases and J 2 bases; nucleotides not matched to a gene: 16. Looked up from germline, CDR1 is SGHNT and CDR2 is YYREEE (reference sequence). The variable domain in full, completed from reference TRBV5-4 and TRBJ2-5, reads ETGVTQSPTHLIKTRGQQVTLRCSSQSGHNTVSWYQQALGQGPQFIFQYYREEENGRGNFPPRFSGLQFPNYSSELNVNALELDDSALYLCASSETGTGGGPLQETQYFGPGTRLLVL.

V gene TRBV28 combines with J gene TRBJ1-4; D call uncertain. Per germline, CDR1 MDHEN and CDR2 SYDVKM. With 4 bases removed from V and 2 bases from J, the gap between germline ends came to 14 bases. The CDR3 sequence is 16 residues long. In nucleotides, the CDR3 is TGTGCCAGCAGTTCCCGGCTGGGGTTGACTAATGAAAAACTGTTTTTT. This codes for CASSSRLGLTNEKLFF.

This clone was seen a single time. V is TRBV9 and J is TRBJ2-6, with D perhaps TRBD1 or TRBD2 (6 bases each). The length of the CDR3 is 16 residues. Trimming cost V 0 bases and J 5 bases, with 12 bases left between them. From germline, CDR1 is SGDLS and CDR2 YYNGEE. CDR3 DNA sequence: TGTGCCAGCAGCGTAGAGGGGGGTCTACGGGCCAACGTCCTGACTTTC. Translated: CASSVEGGLRANVLTF. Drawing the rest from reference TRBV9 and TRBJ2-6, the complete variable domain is DSGVTQTPKHLITATGQRVTLRCSPRSGDLSVYWYQQSLDQGLQFLIQYYNGEERAKGNILERFSAQQFPDLHSELNLSSLELGDSALYFCASSVEGGLRANVLTFGAGSRLTVL.

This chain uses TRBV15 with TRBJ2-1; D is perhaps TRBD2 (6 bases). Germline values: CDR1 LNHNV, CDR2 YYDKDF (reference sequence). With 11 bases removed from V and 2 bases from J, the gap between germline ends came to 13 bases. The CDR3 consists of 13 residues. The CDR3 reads CASAGSTYNEQFF. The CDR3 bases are TGTGCCTCCGCCGGGAGCACCTACAATGAGCAGTTCTTC.

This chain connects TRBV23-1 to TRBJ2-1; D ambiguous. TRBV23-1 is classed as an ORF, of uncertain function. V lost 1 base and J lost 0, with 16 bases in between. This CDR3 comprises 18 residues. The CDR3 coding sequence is TGCGCCAGCAGTCAATACCCAGCTTGGGTAGACTCCTACAATGAGCAGTTCTTC. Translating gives CASSQYPAWVDSYNEQFF.

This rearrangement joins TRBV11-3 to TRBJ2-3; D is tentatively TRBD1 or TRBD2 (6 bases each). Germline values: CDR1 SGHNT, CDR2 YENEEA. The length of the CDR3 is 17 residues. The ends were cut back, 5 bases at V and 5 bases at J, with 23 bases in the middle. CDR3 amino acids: CASSTLPRGVSGDTQYF. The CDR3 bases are TGTGCCAGCAGCACTCTACCTAGGGGGGTATCAGGAGATACGCAGTATTTT.

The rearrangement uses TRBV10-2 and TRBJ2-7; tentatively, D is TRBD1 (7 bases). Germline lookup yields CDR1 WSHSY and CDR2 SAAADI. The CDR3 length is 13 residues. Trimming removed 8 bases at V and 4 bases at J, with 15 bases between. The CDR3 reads CASGGTDKYEQYF. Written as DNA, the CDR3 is TGCGCCAGCGGGGGGACAGACAAATACGAGCAGTACTTC.

The CDR3 nucleotides read TGTGCCAGTAGTACAGGGTGGGGGGTGGATAGCAATCAGCCCCAGCATTTT. It codes for CASSTGWGVDSNQPQHF. The chain couples TRBV19 to TRBJ1-5; TRBD1 is a possible D gene (5 bases). CDR1 and CDR2 (germline): LNHDA, SQIVND (reference sequence). V was cut by 4 bases and J by 0 bases, with 16 bases left in between. The CDR3 runs to 17 residues.

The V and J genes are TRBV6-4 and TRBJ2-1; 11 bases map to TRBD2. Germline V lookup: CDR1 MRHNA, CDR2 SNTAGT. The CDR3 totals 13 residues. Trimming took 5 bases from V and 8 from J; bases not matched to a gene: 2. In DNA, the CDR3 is TGTGCCAGCAGTACTAGCGGGAGCGATGAGCAGTTCTTC. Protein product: CASSTSGSDEQFF.